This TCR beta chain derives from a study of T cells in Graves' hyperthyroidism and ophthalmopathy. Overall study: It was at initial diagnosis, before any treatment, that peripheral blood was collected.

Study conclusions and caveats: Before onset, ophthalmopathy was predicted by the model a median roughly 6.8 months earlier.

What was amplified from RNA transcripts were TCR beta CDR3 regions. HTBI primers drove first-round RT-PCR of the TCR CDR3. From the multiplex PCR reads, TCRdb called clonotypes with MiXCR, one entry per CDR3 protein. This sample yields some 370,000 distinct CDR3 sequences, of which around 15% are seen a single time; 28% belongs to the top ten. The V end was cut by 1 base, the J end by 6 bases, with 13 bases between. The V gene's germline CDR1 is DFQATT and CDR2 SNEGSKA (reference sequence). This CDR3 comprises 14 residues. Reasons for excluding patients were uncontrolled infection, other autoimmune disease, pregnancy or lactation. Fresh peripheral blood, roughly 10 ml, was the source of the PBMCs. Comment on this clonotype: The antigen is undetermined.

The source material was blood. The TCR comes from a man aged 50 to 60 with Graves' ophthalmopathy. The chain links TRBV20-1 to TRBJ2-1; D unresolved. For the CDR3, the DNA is TGCAGTGCTAGAGGCCTCTTAGCTCTCAATGAGCAGTTCTTC. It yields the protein CSARGLLALNEQFF.